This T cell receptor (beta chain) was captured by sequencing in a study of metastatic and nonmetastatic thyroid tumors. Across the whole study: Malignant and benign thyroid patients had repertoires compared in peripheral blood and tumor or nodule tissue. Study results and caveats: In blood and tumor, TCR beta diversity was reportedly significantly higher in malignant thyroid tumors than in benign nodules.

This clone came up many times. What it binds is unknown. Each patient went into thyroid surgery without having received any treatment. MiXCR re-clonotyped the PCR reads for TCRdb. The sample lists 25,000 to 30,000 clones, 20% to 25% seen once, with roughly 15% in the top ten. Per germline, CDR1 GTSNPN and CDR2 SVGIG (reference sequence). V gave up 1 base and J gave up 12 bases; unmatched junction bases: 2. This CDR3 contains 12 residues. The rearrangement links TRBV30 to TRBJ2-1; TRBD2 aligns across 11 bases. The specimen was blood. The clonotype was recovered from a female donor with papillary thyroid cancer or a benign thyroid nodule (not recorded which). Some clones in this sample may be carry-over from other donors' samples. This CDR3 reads CAWSGSGRAQFF. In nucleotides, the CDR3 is TGTGCCTGGAGTGGTAGCGGGAGGGCGCAGTTCTTC.